Below, 12 T cell receptor beta chains from the same sample are listed, as sequenced in a study of T cells in Graves' hyperthyroidism and ophthalmopathy. RNA transcripts were the template for amplifying TCR beta CDR3 regions. HTBI primers drove first-round RT-PCR of the TCR CDR3. TCRdb analysed the multiplex PCR reads with MiXCR anew, one entry per CDR3 protein. Found here are about 560,000 distinct CDR3 sequences, 16% of them singletons; the top ten hold 15% to 20%. Sequenced material: blood. The receptor set was obtained from a woman in her late teens or twenties with Graves' hyperthyroidism.

This clonotype has just a few counts. A read error may be the cause here, since a much bigger clone is one base away. The genes are TRBV2 and TRBJ1-2, with TRBD1 matching over 9 bases. Germline CDR1 SNHLY, CDR2 FYNNEI. The V segment lost 4 bases and the J segment 8 bases; nucleotides outside the gene matches: 5. This CDR3 is 13 amino acids long. The CDR3 here is CASSGRTGEGYTF. Written as DNA, the CDR3 is TGTGCCAGCAGTGGTCGGACAGGGGAAGGCTACACCTTC.

This clonotype appeared many times. This chain connects TRBV12-3 or TRBV12-4 to TRBJ2-7; 8 bases match TRBD2. With V trimmed by 4 bases and J by 4 bases, 6 bases remained unmatched. The CDR3 has 14 amino acids. The CDR3 loop reads CASSSTSGVYEQYF. DNA of the CDR3: TGTGCCAGCAGTTCCACTAGCGGAGTTTACGAGCAGTACTTC.

This chain joins TRBV24-1 and TRBJ2-1, with a possible D match to TRBD2 (5 bases). Trimming removed 5 bases from V and 6 bases from J, with 16 bases in between. This CDR3 has 15 amino acids. The germline V gene has CDR1 KGHDR and CDR2 SFDVKD. The CDR3 coding sequence is TGTGCCACCAGTGTGGGAGTTGGATGGGCCAATGAGCAGTTCTTC. Its protein product is CATSVGVGWANEQFF.

Turning to this clonotype: The conserved final phenylalanine or tryptophan is absent from the CDR3, which likely points to a read error. The V gene is TRBV4-3, the J gene TRBJ1-1; D gene uncertain. This CDR3 is 13 amino acids long. Trimming removed 1 base from V and 5 bases from J, with 8 bases in between. In germline, CDR1 is LGHNA, CDR2 YSLEER. The CDR3 DNA follows: TGCGCCAGCAGCCAAGGGGGATGGACTGAAGCTTTCCTT. Its translation: CASSQGGWTEAFL.

This clonotype was observed a handful of times. The genes are TRBV29-1 and TRBJ2-3; D ambiguous. CDR1 is SQVTM and CDR2 is ANQGSEA in the germline V gene. CDR3 length: 13 residues. The V end lost 5 bases, the J end lost 1 base, and 10 bases lay between the germline ends. The CDR3, as DNA: TGCAGCGTTTTTGCGGAACGCACAGATACGCAGTATTTT. Encoded protein: CSVFAERTDTQYF.

A few counts support this clonotype. This sequence joins TRBV5-5 and TRBJ1-3, with 10 positions matching TRBD1. Germline values: CDR1 SGHKS, CDR2 YYEKEE (reference sequence). Germline trimming cut 4 bases from V and 2 bases from J; bases unmatched to any gene: 3. The CDR3 has 15 amino acids. This CDR3 is CASSAGTGAGNTIYF. The DNA of the CDR3 is TGTGCCAGCAGCGCCGGGACAGGGGCTGGAAACACCATATATTTT.

The gene calls are TRBV6-1 and TRBJ2-7; 11 bases map to TRBD2. This CDR3 has 14 residues. CDR1 is MNHNS and CDR2 is SASEGT in the germline V gene. Trimming at V came to 4 bases and at J to 6 bases, leaving 5 bases not matched to a gene. CDR3 bases: TGTGCCAGCAGTGCTACTAGCGGGAGTGTCGAGCAGTACTTC. Its translation is CASSATSGSVEQYF.

The sample holds many counts of this clonotype. V gene TRBV12-3 or TRBV12-4 combines with J gene TRBJ1-1, with D perhaps matching TRBD1 (6 bases). The CDR3 is 15 amino acids. Trimming cost V 3 bases and J 6 bases, with 17 bases left between them. CDR3 sequence: CASSFRRGQGAEAFF. CDR3 DNA: TGTGCCAGCAGTTTTAGAAGGGGACAAGGAGCTGAAGCTTTCTTT.

The CDR3 spells CASSAGTDNSPLHF. CDR3 DNA sequence: TGCGCCAGCAGCGCCGGGACAGATAATTCACCCCTCCACTTT. The chain uses TRBV5-1 and TRBJ1-6, with 7 bases lining up with TRBD1. V dropped 4 bases and J dropped 5; count of bases not matched to a gene: 3. Germline CDR1 SGHRS, CDR2 YFSETQ. The CDR3 contains 14 residues.

The genes are TRBV30 and TRBJ1-6; TRBD1 is a possible D gene (5 bases). CDR1 is GTSNPN, CDR2 SVGIG, per germline (reference sequence). The ends were cut back, 0 bases at V and 10 bases at J, with 13 bases in the middle. The CDR3 has 14 residues. CDR3 in amino acids: CAWSVNLGDSPLHF. DNA for the CDR3: TGTGCCTGGAGTGTAAATCTCGGGGACTCACCCCTCCACTTT.

The CDR3 region is CSASGRAGTGELFF. The CDR3 DNA is TGCAGTGCTAGCGGGAGGGCCGGAACCGGGGAGCTGTTTTTT. The J gene is TRBJ2-2, the V gene TRBV20-1, with 8 positions matching TRBD2. This CDR3 comprises 14 residues. V shed 3 bases and J 5 bases; nucleotides not matched to a gene: 5. Germline V CDR1 and CDR2: DFQATT, SNEGSKA (reference sequence).

In regard to this clonotype: This may stem from a read error, because a much larger clone lies one nucleotide away. The chain employs TRBV27 and TRBJ2-7; weak D call: TRBD1 (5 bases). CDR1 is MNHEY, CDR2 SMNVEV, per germline (reference sequence). This CDR3 has 15 residues. Trimming removed 4 bases at V and 0 bases at J, with 13 bases between. The CDR3 DNA is TGTGCCAGCAGTTCAGCACAGGTTCTCTCCTACGAGCAGTACTTC. Translation gives CASSSAQVLSYEQYF.